Each of the 25 T cell receptor beta chains below was sequenced from the same sample in a study of blood T cell repertoires in COVID-19. Assay: immunoSEQ multiplex PCR; the TCRdb copy retains only in-frame clones and omits some. In the table there are more than 300,000 clones, approximately 90% of which are singletons. Sample: PBMCs or T cells enriched from blood (not recorded which). The origin of the receptors is a woman in her 30s who had been exposed to COVID-19.

The chain joins TRBV5-1 to TRBJ2-3; 7 nucleotides match TRBD1. The germline gives CDR1 SGHRS, CDR2 YFSETQ. The CDR3 length is 16 residues. Trimming cost V 4 bases and J 2 bases; bases outside gene matches: 10. CDR3 bases: TGCGCCAGCAGCACGGGGACAGCCGACTACACAGATACGCAGTATTTT. Translated: CASSTGTADYTDTQYF.

The rearrangement joins TRBV6-2 or TRBV6-3 to TRBJ1-1; 8 nucleotides line up with TRBD1. Germline CDR1 reads MNHEY; CDR2 reads SVGEGT. V shed 3 bases, J shed 1 base, and the junction held 10 bases outside the gene matches. The CDR3 contains 17 residues. CDR3 loop: CASSYGRGRVANTEAFF. DNA for the CDR3: TGTGCCAGCAGTTATGGCAGGGGGCGAGTAGCGAACACTGAAGCTTTCTTT.

Points on this clone: The identical CDR3 is also encoded by other nucleotide sequences in the sample. The genes are TRBV29-1 and TRBJ1-1, with 8 bases aligning to TRBD1. The CDR3 extends over 12 amino acids. CDR1 and CDR2 (germline): SQVTM, ANQGSEA. After removal of 6 bases from V and 1 base from J, the junction contained 1 base not matched to a gene. The CDR3 is CSVGQGNTEAFF. The CDR3 DNA reads TGCAGCGTCGGACAGGGGAACACTGAAGCTTTCTTT.

The chain couples TRBV28 to TRBJ2-2, with 8 bases identical to TRBD1. Looked up from germline, CDR1 is MDHEN and CDR2 is SYDVKM. After removal of 2 bases from V and 1 base from J, the junction contained 0 bases not matched to a gene. The length of the CDR3 is 15 residues. For the CDR3, the DNA is TGTGCCAGCAGTTTAGGACAGGGGAACACCGGGGAGCTGTTTTTT. This gives the protein CASSLGQGNTGELFF. Filled out from reference TRBV28 and TRBJ2-2, the complete variable domain reads DVKVTQSSRYLVKRTGEKVFLECVQDMDHENMFWYRQDPGLGLRLIYFSYDVKMKEKGDIPEGYSVSREKKERFSLILESASTNQTSMYLCASSLGQGNTGELFFGEGSRLTVL.

The rearrangement joins TRBV19 to TRBJ1-2, with TRBD1 identical over 9 bases. The ends lost 6 bases at V and 1 base at J; junction bases unmatched: 3. The CDR3 length is 14 residues. The germline gives CDR1 LNHDA, CDR2 SQIVND (reference sequence). CDR3 DNA: TGTGCCAGTAGACCGGGACAGGGTAACTATGGCTACACCTTC. Translation gives CASRPGQGNYGYTF.

The V call is TRBV30, the J call TRBJ1-5, with D uncertain. The germline V gene has CDR1 GTSNPN and CDR2 SVGIG (reference sequence). This CDR3 contains 12 residues. Trimming removed 1 base at V and 4 bases at J, with 5 bases between. The CDR3, as DNA: TGTGCCTGGAGTGGACAAAATCAGCCCCAGCATTTT. The encoded protein is CAWSGQNQPQHF. Supplemented by reference TRBV30 and TRBJ1-5, the full variable domain reads SQTIHQWPATLVQPVGSPLSLECTVEGTSNPNLYWYRQAAGRGLQLLFYSVGIGQISSEVPQNLSASRPQDRQFILSSKKLLLSDSGFYLCAWSGQNQPQHFGDGTRLSIL.

In its sample, this clone was seen once. The rearrangement uses TRBV4-1 and TRBJ1-2; tentatively, D is TRBD1 (5 bases). The CDR3 is 15 amino acids. V was pared by 0 bases and J by 4 bases, with 12 bases between. The germline V gene has CDR1 MGHRA and CDR2 YSYEKL. The CDR3 region has the DNA TGCGCCAGCAGCCAAGATCGGACACAACTCTATGGCTACACCTTC. Translated, it gives CASSQDRTQLYGYTF.

The gene calls are TRBV7-9 and TRBJ1-4, with D perhaps TRBD1 (6 bases). V was pared by 9 bases and J by 4 bases, with 12 bases between. Germline values: CDR1 SEHNR, CDR2 FQNEAQ (reference sequence). This CDR3 has 13 residues. DNA for the CDR3: TGTGCCAGTTCGGACAGTCTTAATGAAAAACTGTTTTTT. It codes for CASSDSLNEKLFF.

The chain joins TRBV6-5 to TRBJ2-7; 11 bases are shared with TRBD1. The CDR3 runs to 15 residues. The germline V gene has CDR1 MNHEY and CDR2 SVGAGI. Trimming at V came to 6 bases and at J to 3 bases, leaving 7 bases not matched to a gene. CDR3 coding DNA: TGTGCCAGCAGACCTAAGGGACAGGGGGGCTACGAGCAGTACTTC. This encodes CASRPKGQGGYEQYF.

This clone has just a few counts. This chain joins TRBV12-3 or TRBV12-4 and TRBJ1-2, with TRBD1 matching over 7 bases. The trim removed 6 bases at V and 8 bases at J, leaving 6 bases unmatched. The CDR3 consists of 12 residues. The CDR3 reads CASRKTGEGYTF. CDR3 nucleotides: TGTGCCAGCAGGAAAACAGGGGAGGGCTACACCTTC.

V is TRBV4-1 and J is TRBJ2-5; TRBD2 agrees at 10 bases. Looked up from germline, CDR1 is MGHRA and CDR2 is YSYEKL. This CDR3 has 16 amino acids. Germline trimming cut 1 base from V and 7 bases from J; bases unmatched to any gene: 9. The CDR3 protein is CASSQGLAGPRRTQYF. The CDR3 DNA sequence: TGCGCCAGCAGCCAAGGACTAGCGGGTCCCCGGAGGACCCAGTACTTC.

The CDR3 loop reads CASSPRPDRGNQPQHF. The DNA for the CDR3 is TGCGCCAGCAGCCCTCGACCTGACAGGGGGAATCAGCCCCAGCATTTT. The chain links TRBV4-1 to TRBJ1-5; 9 nucleotides line up with TRBD1. Germline CDR1 reads MGHRA; CDR2 reads YSYEKL. The CDR3 is made up of 16 amino acids. The V segment lost 4 bases and the J segment 4 bases; nucleotides outside the gene matches: 8.

For this clone: Other nucleotide sequences from this sample produce the same CDR3. The chain combines TRBV2 with TRBJ2-7; D is perhaps TRBD1 (5 bases). Per the germline V gene, CDR1 is SNHLY and CDR2 is FYNNEI. Trimming shortened V by 7 bases and J by 3 bases, and 10 bases separated the two germline ends. CDR3 size: 12 residues. CDR3 nucleotides: TGTGCCAGCACCAGCAGGGTCTACGAGCAGTACTTC. Encoded protein: CASTSRVYEQYF.

V usage is TRBV25-1 and J usage is TRBJ2-3, with D maybe TRBD1 (5 bases). V dropped 4 bases and J dropped 5 bases, with 16 bases sitting between them. Looked up from germline, CDR1 is MGHDK and CDR2 is SYGVNS. The CDR3 length is 15 residues. This chain's CDR3 is CASSAWGRLKDTQYF. Here the CDR3 DNA reads TGTGCCAGCAGTGCCTGGGGCCGGCTGAAAGATACGCAGTATTTT.

The J gene is TRBJ1-2, the V gene TRBV7-8, with D maybe TRBD1 (5 bases). The V gene's germline CDR1 is SGHVS and CDR2 FQNEAQ. The length of the CDR3 is 16 residues. V dropped 0 bases and J dropped 4 bases, with 15 bases sitting between them. CDR3 nucleotides: TGTGCCAGCAGCTTAGCCCCTCGGAGGGGAGGCTATGGCTACACCTTC. It translates to CASSLAPRRGGYGYTF. Drawing the rest from reference TRBV7-8 and TRBJ1-2, the complete variable domain is GAGVSQSPRYKVAKRGQDVALRCDPISGHVSLFWYQQALGQGPEFLTYFQNEAQLDKSGLPSDRFFAERPEGSVSTLKIQRTQQEDSAVYLCASSLAPRRGGYGYTFGSGTRLTVV.

The rearrangement uses TRBV18 and TRBJ1-1; 7 nucleotides align to TRBD1. Germline CDR1 reads KGHSH; CDR2 reads LQKENI. This CDR3 contains 19 residues. Unmatched junction bases numbered 20, after V lost 7 bases and J lost 0 bases. CDR3 nucleotides: TGTGCCAGCTTTCGGAAGGGGTCAGGGGGTCTTCTTTTGAACACTGAAGCTTTCTTT. Translating gives CASFRKGSGGLLLNTEAFF.

This chain joins TRBV2 and TRBJ2-7; D may be TRBD1 (6 bases). This CDR3 comprises 12 residues. Germline CDR1 SNHLY, CDR2 FYNNEI. V was clipped by 6 bases and J by 5 bases, with 11 bases between them. CDR3 bases: TGTGCCAGCAGCAACAGGGTGCACGAGCAGTACTTC. Its translation: CASSNRVHEQYF. Variable domain in full (rest from reference TRBV2 and TRBJ2-7): EPEVTQTPSHQVTQMGQEVILRCVPISNHLYFYWYRQILGQKVEFLVSFYNNEISEKSEIFDDQFSVERPDGSNFTLKIRSTKLEDSAMYFCASSNRVHEQYFGPGTRLTVT.

This clone was counted a few times. The chain carries TRBV6-5 and TRBJ1-1, with TRBD1 identical over 7 bases. Losses at the gene ends were 6 bases for V and 2 bases for J; bases not matched to a gene: 9. Germline values: CDR1 MNHEY, CDR2 SVGAGI. The CDR3 is 15 amino acids. CDR3 loop: CASSRFAGGNTEAFF. The DNA of the CDR3 is TGTGCCAGCAGCCGCTTCGCAGGGGGAAACACTGAAGCTTTCTTT.

The V gene is TRBV6-1, the J gene TRBJ2-7; TRBD2 might be the D (6 bases). V was trimmed by 0 bases and J by 2 bases, leaving 11 bases between them. The CDR3 has 15 amino acids. The V gene's germline CDR1 is MNHNS and CDR2 SASEGT. CDR3: CASSEARDPTYEQYF. As DNA, the CDR3 is TGTGCCAGCAGTGAAGCGCGGGACCCCACCTACGAGCAGTACTTC.

The rearrangement uses TRBV6-5 and TRBJ1-5, with a tentative D call TRBD1 (5 bases). V lost 10 bases and J 7 bases, leaving 23 bases between the germline ends. Germline V gene data show CDR1 as MNHEY and CDR2 as SVGAGI. CDR3 length: 15 amino acids. CDR3 nucleotides: TGTGCCACCAGGAGTGGGCAGGGCGTAAGACAGCCCCAGCATTTT. This gives the protein CATRSGQGVRQPQHF.

The V gene is TRBV7-3, the J gene TRBJ2-2; 9 bases are a match to TRBD1. V dropped 5 bases and J dropped 6; count of bases not matched to a gene: 13. Germline V gene sequence: CDR1 SGHTA, CDR2 FQGTGA. The CDR3 is made up of 17 amino acids. The CDR3 region is CASSPGEGQGYAGELFF. The CDR3, as DNA: TGTGCCAGCAGCCCCGGCGAGGGACAGGGCTACGCCGGGGAGCTGTTTTTT. Full variable domain (outside the CDR3, taken from reference TRBV7-3 and TRBJ2-2): GAGVSQTPSNKVTEKGKYVELRCDPISGHTALYWYRQSLGQGPEFLIYFQGTGAADDSGLPNDRFFAVRPEGSVSTLKIQRTERGDSAVYLCASSPGEGQGYAGELFFGEGSRLTVL.

This rearrangement joins TRBV29-1 to TRBJ2-1, with D possibly matching TRBD1 (5 bases). CDR3 length: 10 amino acids. Germline V gene sequence: CDR1 SQVTM, CDR2 ANQGSEA. V was trimmed by 2 bases and J by 15 bases, leaving 11 bases between them. Here the CDR3 reads CSVEQGMGFF. Written as DNA, the CDR3 is TGCAGCGTTGAACAGGGAATGGGGTTCTTC.

The chain employs TRBV27 and TRBJ1-1; D remains ambiguous. V dropped 2 bases and J dropped 1 base, with 11 bases sitting between them. Germline V gene data show CDR1 as MNHEY and CDR2 as SMNVEV (reference sequence). This CDR3 spans 15 amino acids. CDR3 protein: CASSLGPATNTEAFF. In DNA form, the CDR3 reads TGTGCCAGCAGTTTAGGGCCAGCAACGAACACTGAAGCTTTCTTT.

The rearrangement links TRBV5-1 to TRBJ2-3; the D gene is possibly TRBD2 (5 bases). Trimming shortened V by 6 bases and J by 5 bases, and 13 bases separated the two germline ends. Germline CDR1 is SGHRS and CDR2 is YFSETQ. CDR3 length: 13 residues. Here the CDR3 DNA reads TGCGCCAGCATAGGAGCGGTCGAAGATACGCAGTATTTT. Residues: CASIGAVEDTQYF.

The CDR3 DNA follows: TGTGCCAGCAGCTTAACGGGGGAGACCCAGTACTTC. Residues: CASSLTGETQYF. The chain is built from TRBV5-4 and TRBJ2-5; possibly TRBD2 for D (5 bases). Between the trimmed V and J ends, which lost 2 bases and 5 bases, there was a span of 7 bases. Germline V gene sequence: CDR1 SGHNT, CDR2 YYREEE (reference sequence). This CDR3 is 12 amino acids long.